Presented here are 27 T cell receptor beta chains from one specimen sequenced in a study of blood T cell repertoires in COVID-19. Libraries were prepared by immunoSEQ multiplex PCR; TCRdb keeps only in-frame clonotypes and omits some of them. The sample yields nearly 350,000 clones, roughly 87% seen once. Sequencing used PBMCs or T cells enriched from blood (not recorded which). The receptors derive from a woman in her twenties or thirties who had recovered from COVID-19.

V usage is TRBV13 and J usage is TRBJ1-1; TRBD1 matches 7 bases. The V gene's germline CDR1 is PRHDT and CDR2 FYEKMQ (reference sequence). The CDR3 runs 13 residues. V dropped 5 bases and J dropped 2; count of bases not matched to a gene: 2. In DNA form, the CDR3 reads TGTGCCAGCAGCAGGGGGCCCAACACTGAAGCTTTCTTT. It yields the protein CASSRGPNTEAFF.

The chain employs TRBV7-9 and TRBJ1-2; weak D call: TRBD1 (6 bases). CDR1 is SEHNR, CDR2 FQNEAQ, per germline (reference sequence). CDR3 length: 14 residues. V was shortened by 3 bases and J by 5 bases, with 13 bases between the two germline ends. This chain's CDR3 is CASSFPGHEYGYTF. DNA of the CDR3: TGTGCCAGCAGCTTTCCGGGACACGAGTATGGCTACACCTTC.

This clone appeared a few times. V gene TRBV7-2 combines with J gene TRBJ2-4, with D perhaps matching TRBD2 (7 bases). V was shortened by 4 bases and J by 7 bases, with 14 bases between the two germline ends. Germline V CDR1 and CDR2: SGHTA, FQGNSA. The CDR3 consists of 14 residues. CDR3 protein: CASSSNREGNIQYF. CDR3 nucleotide sequence: TGTGCCAGCAGCTCAAACAGGGAGGGGAACATTCAGTACTTC.

The gene calls are TRBV24-1 and TRBJ2-7; 10 positions agree with TRBD2. Germline V gene data show CDR1 as KGHDR and CDR2 as SFDVKD. Germline trimming cut 5 bases from V and 5 bases from J; bases unmatched to any gene: 5. This CDR3 spans 14 amino acids. The CDR3 coding sequence is TGTGCCACCAGTGCTAGCGGGGGAAGCAACGAGCAGTACTTC. Its protein product is CATSASGGSNEQYF.

The chain links TRBV29-1 to TRBJ1-1, with D unclear. V gave up 5 bases and J gave up 3 bases, with 16 bases separating them. This CDR3 has 14 residues. Germline lookup yields CDR1 SQVTM and CDR2 ANQGSEA. CDR3: CSVRPKLRYTEAFF. The CDR3 DNA sequence: TGCAGCGTTCGGCCGAAGTTGCGGTACACTGAAGCTTTCTTT.

The chain employs TRBV9 and TRBJ2-2; D gene uncertain. Germline-derived CDR1 and CDR2 are SGDLS and YYNGEE. This CDR3 comprises 12 residues. V lost 0 bases, J lost 8 bases, and 5 bases lay in between. Written as DNA, the CDR3 is TGTGCCAGCAGCGTAGCTTTAGGGGAGCTGTTTTTT. Its translation is CASSVALGELFF.

This clone was seen a single time. The V gene is TRBV5-4, the J gene TRBJ2-3; TRBD2 matches at 11 bases. Germline CDR1 is SGHNT and CDR2 is YYREEE (reference sequence). V shed 1 base, J shed 4 bases, and the junction held 5 bases outside the gene matches. The CDR3 covers 16 residues. The CDR3: CASSLRSGGASDTQYF. DNA of the CDR3: TGTGCCAGCAGCTTGCGTAGCGGGGGGGCATCAGATACGCAGTATTTT. The full variable domain, in which reference TRBV5-4 and TRBJ2-3 provide the parts outside the CDR3, is ETGVTQSPTHLIKTRGQQVTLRCSSQSGHNTVSWYQQALGQGPQFIFQYYREEENGRGNFPPRFSGLQFPNYSSELNVNALELDDSALYLCASSLRSGGASDTQYFGPGTRLTVL.

The chain uses TRBV19 and TRBJ1-2; perhaps TRBD1 as D (6 bases). This CDR3 has 12 amino acids. The V end lost 5 bases, the J end lost 6 bases, and 10 bases lay between the germline ends. Germline loops: CDR1 LNHDA, CDR2 SQIVND (reference sequence). The CDR3 loop is CASSRRTDGYTF. The CDR3 coding sequence is TGTGCCAGTAGTCGGCGGACAGATGGCTACACCTTC.

This chain links TRBV11-2 with TRBJ2-2; D might be TRBD2 (7 bases). The ends were cut back, 7 bases at V and 3 bases at J, with 18 bases in the middle. This CDR3 region has 16 residues. CDR1 and CDR2 from the germline V gene are SGHAT and FQNNGV. In DNA, the CDR3 is TGTGCCAGCACCCGGCGAGGGGGGGACCACACCGGGGAGCTGTTTTTT. This translates into CASTRRGGDHTGELFF.

The chain is built from TRBV27 and TRBJ1-1, with 9 nucleotides matching TRBD1. Germline lookup yields CDR1 MNHEY and CDR2 SMNVEV (reference sequence). V lost 9 bases, J lost 0 bases, and 8 bases stayed unmatched. CDR3 length equals 15 residues. The CDR3 DNA sequence: TGTGCCAGGGGGATGGGACAGGGATTGAACACTGAAGCTTTCTTT. Translating it yields CARGMGQGLNTEAFF.

The chain is built from TRBV5-1 and TRBJ2-1, with D uncertain. Trimming left V 8 bases short and J 5 bases short, with 20 bases between. Germline V gene lookup returns CDR1 SGHRS and CDR2 YFSETQ. The CDR3 has 15 amino acids. CDR3 protein: CASSPSPTGDNEQFF. The CDR3 DNA is TGCGCCAGTTCACCCAGCCCCACGGGTGACAATGAGCAGTTCTTC.

The V call is TRBV7-2, the J call TRBJ2-7, with D tentatively TRBD1 (6 bases). V lost 6 bases, J lost 4 bases, and 10 bases lay in between. The CDR3 has 12 amino acids. The V gene's germline CDR1 is SGHTA and CDR2 FQGNSA. CDR3 protein: CASSRDKYEQYF. The CDR3 coding sequence is TGTGCCAGCAGTCGGGACAAGTACGAGCAGTACTTC.

The genes are TRBV7-9 and TRBJ1-2; 8 bases match TRBD1. The V gene's germline CDR1 is SEHNR and CDR2 FQNEAQ (reference sequence). After removal of 2 bases from V and 0 bases from J, the junction contained 14 bases not matched to a gene. The CDR3 contains 19 residues. DNA for the CDR3: TGTGCCAGCAGCTTATATTCGAGGGGACAGGTGCCCACTAACTATGGCTACACCTTC. Translation: CASSLYSRGQVPTNYGYTF.

The chain links TRBV4-1 to TRBJ2-3; 14 bases fit TRBD2. Losses at the gene ends were 2 bases for V and 6 bases for J; bases not matched to a gene: 16. This CDR3 contains 20 residues. Germline CDR1 reads MGHRA; CDR2 reads YSYEKL. CDR3 DNA: TGCGCCAGCAGCCAACCCCTTGGCTTGAAGACTAGCGGGGGGGCGGATACGCAGTATTTT. Translated: CASSQPLGLKTSGGADTQYF.

This chain joins TRBV12-3 or TRBV12-4 and TRBJ2-7; tentatively, D is TRBD2 (6 bases). V was pared by 5 bases and J by 3 bases, with 11 bases between. This CDR3 contains 13 residues. This CDR3 reads CASSPSGGYEQYF. CDR3 sequence (DNA): TGTGCCAGCAGTCCCTCCGGGGGCTACGAGCAGTACTTC.

This clone was detected only once. The rearrangement uses TRBV21-1 and TRBJ2-3; the table assigns TRBD2, which was not confirmed against the DNA. TRBV21-1 is a documented pseudogene. The CDR3 contains 21 residues. CDR3 nucleotides: TGTGCCAGCAGCCCCCCGCCTCCGACTAGCCGGGGAGAAGAGGTTTCAGATACGCAGTATTTT. It specifies CASSPPPPTSRGEEVSDTQYF.

This chain uses TRBV19 with TRBJ1-1, with D unclear. With 3 bases removed from V and 1 base from J, the gap between germline ends came to 6 bases. This CDR3 is 13 amino acids long. CDR1 and CDR2 from the germline V gene are LNHDA and SQIVND (reference sequence). For the CDR3, the DNA is TGTGCCAGTAGTATCGTGCGGAACACTGAAGCTTTCTTT. It encodes CASSIVRNTEAFF.

The gene calls are TRBV11-3 and TRBJ1-2; 7 nucleotides align to TRBD1. V lost 5 bases to trimming and J lost 7 bases; unmatched junction nucleotides: 7. This CDR3 is 13 amino acids long. The V gene's germline CDR1 is SGHNT and CDR2 YENEEA. CDR3 residues: CASSTKTGLGYTF. In DNA, the CDR3 is TGTGCCAGCAGCACAAAGACAGGGCTTGGCTACACCTTC. Complete variable domain (other parts from reference TRBV11-3 and TRBJ1-2): EAGVVQSPRYKIIEKKQPVAFWCNPISGHNTLYWYLQNLGQGPELLIRYENEEAVDDSQLPKDRFSAERLKGVDSTLKIQPAELGDSAVYLCASSTKTGLGYTFGSGTRLTVV.

V usage is TRBV28 and J usage is TRBJ2-1; a weak D match, TRBD2 (7 bases). Trimming took off 8 bases at V and 8 bases at J, with 16 bases between the two ends. Germline assignment: CDR1 MDHEN and CDR2 SYDVKM. CDR3 length: 13 amino acids. The DNA of the CDR3 is TGTGCCAGCGCGAGGGGGGGCAACGATGAGCAGTTCTTC. Protein product: CASARGGNDEQFF.

The chain uses TRBV19 and TRBJ2-1, with a tentative D call TRBD2 (5 bases). CDR1 and CDR2 from the germline V gene are LNHDA and SQIVND (reference sequence). The CDR3 runs to 15 residues. Trimming cost V 10 bases and J 4 bases, with 20 bases left between them. This chain's CDR3 is CATARSVGIYNEQFF. Written as DNA, the CDR3 is TGTGCCACAGCAAGGAGTGTCGGGATTTACAATGAGCAGTTCTTC. The full variable domain, in which reference TRBV19 and TRBJ2-1 provide the parts outside the CDR3, is DGGITQSPKYLFRKEGQNVTLSCEQNLNHDAMYWYRQDPGQGLRLIYYSQIVNDFQKGDIAEGYSVSREKKESFPLTVTSAQKNPTAFYLCATARSVGIYNEQFFGPGTRLTVL.

This chain uses TRBV7-2 with TRBJ1-1; possible D gene TRBD1, 5 bases. CDR3 length: 17 residues. Germline CDR1 is SGHTA and CDR2 is FQGNSA. The V end was cut by 6 bases, the J end by 4 bases, with 24 bases between. For the CDR3, the DNA is TGTGCCAGCAGACCCCTCCCAGCGGGGCTGGGAGGCACTGAAGCTTTCTTT. It encodes CASRPLPAGLGGTEAFF.

V usage is TRBV19 and J usage is TRBJ1-4; the D is unclear. The CDR3 is 12 amino acids. CDR1 and CDR2 (germline): LNHDA, SQIVND (reference sequence). V lost 3 bases and J lost 13, with 12 bases in between. CDR3 bases: TGTGCCAGTAGTATGCCCCCAGGTCCACTGTTTTTT. Its protein is CASSMPPGPLFF.

This chain connects TRBV2 to TRBJ1-1; D perhaps matches TRBD1 (6 bases). The CDR3 runs 15 residues. Trimming stripped 2 bases from V and 1 base from J, with 11 bases between. In germline, CDR1 is SNHLY, CDR2 FYNNEI. CDR3 nucleotides: TGTGCCAGCAGTGAACGTGTCAGGGGGAACACTGAAGCTTTCTTT. It specifies CASSERVRGNTEAFF.

The chain employs TRBV7-2 and TRBJ1-2; 8 nucleotides agree with TRBD1. The germline V gene encodes CDR1 SGHTA and CDR2 FQGNSA. CDR3 size: 14 residues. J gave up 6 bases and V 3 bases, and 6 bases lay outside the gene matches. The CDR3 DNA follows: TGTGCCAGCAGCTTGGCAGGGGGCCTCCATGGCTACACCTTC. This codes for CASSLAGGLHGYTF.

This clone was counted a single time. This chain uses TRBV27 with TRBJ1-3; a weak D match, TRBD1 (6 bases). This CDR3 contains 13 residues. V gave up 6 bases and J gave up 0 bases, with 6 bases separating them. CDR1 is MNHEY, CDR2 SMNVEV, per germline (reference sequence). CDR3 nucleotide sequence: TGTGCCAGCAGGGACAGCTCTGGAAACACCATATATTTT. Encoded protein: CASRDSSGNTIYF.

V is TRBV28 and J is TRBJ2-3; 8 positions match TRBD2. This CDR3 region has 16 residues. The germline V gene has CDR1 MDHEN and CDR2 SYDVKM. Trimming removed 3 bases from V and 5 bases from J; junction bases left unmatched: 10. CDR3 nucleotides: TGTGCCAGCAGTTTTTCGGGGCGGGGGGACATAGATACGCAGTATTTT. This gives the protein CASSFSGRGDIDTQYF. Variable domain in full (rest from reference TRBV28 and TRBJ2-3): DVKVTQSSRYLVKRTGEKVFLECVQDMDHENMFWYRQDPGLGLRLIYFSYDVKMKEKGDIPEGYSVSREKKERFSLILESASTNQTSMYLCASSFSGRGDIDTQYFGPGTRLTVL.

In this sample, this clone turned up a few times. This rearrangement joins TRBV20-1 to TRBJ1-2; TRBD1 matches 8 bases. Germline-derived CDR1 and CDR2 are DFQATT and SNEGSKA (reference sequence). The CDR3 extends over 11 amino acids. CDR3 region: CSERQGNGYTF. CDR3 nucleotides: TGCAGCGAGAGACAGGGGAATGGCTACACCTTC.